This T cell receptor (beta chain) was captured by sequencing in a study of T cell responses to AZD1222 COVID-19 vaccine. CDR1 and CDR2 (germline): MDHEN, SYDVKM. V shed 5 bases, J shed 3 bases, and the junction held 4 bases outside the gene matches. The CDR3 length is 14 residues. Sequencing was performed with immunoSEQ multiplex PCR; in TCRdb, only in-frame clones are kept and a portion is missing. The sample lists under 70,000 clones; about 80% were seen once. This receptor was taken from an adult who received the AZD1222 COVID-19 vaccine. This rearrangement joins TRBV28 to TRBJ2-5; 9 bases line up with TRBD1. Sample: peripheral blood, taken 28 days after the second AZD1222 dose. This CDR3 reads CASSPWTGEETQYF. The CDR3 region has the DNA TGTGCCAGCAGTCCCTGGACAGGGGAAGAGACCCAGTACTTC.